The subject of this entry is one T cell receptor beta chain. This record belongs to a study of blood T cell repertoires in COVID-19. Study-level information: COVID-19 samples from acute and convalescent phases originated in the United States, Italy and Spain.

Generated by immunoSEQ multiplex PCR, the TCRdb table keeps only in-frame clones and is missing some. The sample contains some 170,000 clones, 75% to 90% of which appear only once. V shed 1 base, J shed 4 bases, and the junction held 4 bases outside the gene matches. The germline V gene encodes CDR1 MDHEN and CDR2 SYDVKM. The CDR3 totals 15 residues. The gene calls are TRBV28 and TRBJ2-3, with 8 nucleotides matching TRBD2. What was sequenced was peripheral blood. This clonotype was sampled from a human donor in a cohort sampled during active COVID-19. The DNA for the CDR3 is TGTGCCAGCAGTTTATTTGCGGGGGGCCCAGATACGCAGTATTTT. This gives the protein CASSLFAGGPDTQYF.